The 28 T cell receptor beta chains below all came from one sample that was sequenced in a study of cytomegalovirus exposure and HLA in healthy donors. 60 Vbeta and 13 Jbeta primers were used in PCR. The repertoire was sequenced with immunoSEQ multiplex PCR; TCRdb's copy has only in-frame clones and lacks some. The sample contains tens of thousands of clones, more than 60% of which appear only once. Input material: PBMCs. The receptors come from a male donor in good health and CMV-seropositive.

This chain uses TRBV6-5 with TRBJ1-4; 9 bases match TRBD1. The V gene end was trimmed by 2 bases and the J gene end by 8 bases; junction bases not matched to a gene: 6. The germline gives CDR1 MNHEY, CDR2 SVGAGI. This CDR3 contains 15 residues. The chain's CDR3 is CASSYRGQGSEKLFF. CDR3 in DNA: TGTGCCAGCAGTTACCGGGGACAGGGCAGCGAAAAACTGTTTTTT.

V usage is TRBV10-3 and J usage is TRBJ2-1, with a possible D match to TRBD1 (5 bases). Germline assignment: CDR1 ENHRY and CDR2 SYGVKD. This CDR3 contains 12 residues. V dropped 4 bases and J dropped 10 bases, with 11 bases sitting between them. In DNA form, the CDR3 reads TGTGCCATCAGTGGGGGCGGCGGCGAGCAGTTCTTC. It is translated as CAISGGGGEQFF.

Of note for this clone: One end of the junction varies from germline; a read error may be responsible. This rearrangement joins TRBV5-1 to TRBJ1-1; no firm D call. Germline V lookup: CDR1 SGHRS, CDR2 YFSETQ. The CDR3 covers 15 residues. CDR3 bases: TGCGCCAGCAGCCCCCGCGAGGGCTCCAACACTGAAGCTCTCTTT. Translation: CASSPREGSNTEALF.

As to this clone: A read error may produce the germline difference seen at one junction end. The gene calls are TRBV30 and TRBJ2-1; TRBD2 might be the D (7 bases). The CDR3 loop spans 14 amino acids. Germline V CDR1 and CDR2: GTSNPN, SVGIG (reference sequence). The CDR3 bases are TGTGCCTGGAGTATTGGGGGGGCCTACGATGAGCAGTTCTTC. Its protein product is CAWSIGGAYDEQFF.

This clone has more than one count but fewer than ten. The rearrangement links TRBV2 to TRBJ1-2, with D tentatively TRBD1 (5 bases). The CDR3 totals 12 residues. Germline V gene lookup returns CDR1 SNHLY and CDR2 FYNNEI. V lost 8 bases and J 3 bases, leaving 10 bases between the germline ends. The CDR3 protein is CASSGGYYGYTF. DNA for the CDR3: TGTGCCAGCTCCGGGGGATACTATGGCTACACCTTC.

This chain links TRBV9 with TRBJ1-4; D ambiguous. The CDR3 consists of 15 residues. The V gene lost 1 base and the J gene lost 0 bases, with 7 bases spanning the gap. In germline, CDR1 is SGDLS, CDR2 YYNGEE. The CDR3 sequence: CASSVLGATNEKLFF. CDR3 bases: TGTGCCAGCAGCGTATTGGGAGCAACTAATGAAAAACTGTTTTTT.

CDR3 bases: TGTGCCATCAGGCCAGATGCCTCTGGAAACACCATATATTTT. The encoded protein is CAIRPDASGNTIYF. The rearrangement links TRBV10-3 to TRBJ1-3; D not resolved. The germline V gene has CDR1 ENHRY and CDR2 SYGVKD. V gave up 6 bases and J gave up 0 bases, with 9 bases separating them. The CDR3 totals 14 residues.

J is TRBJ2-2 and V is TRBV7-3; 8 nucleotides line up with TRBD1. CDR1 SGHTA and CDR2 FQGTGA come from the germline V gene. V was pared by 2 bases and J by 4 bases, with 3 bases of the junction left unmatched. CDR3 length equals 15 residues. The CDR3 coding sequence is TGTGCCAGCAGCTTAGTACAGGGGGTCACCGGGGAGCTGTTTTTT. It is translated as CASSLVQGVTGELFF.

This clone was detected once. The chain combines TRBV7-9 with TRBJ2-5; 7 bases fit TRBD1. Germline CDR1 SEHNR, CDR2 FQNEAQ (reference sequence). Trimming at V came to 5 bases and at J to 1 base, leaving 7 bases not matched to a gene. CDR3 length equals 15 residues. The CDR3 DNA sequence: TGTGCCAGCAGCACAAGGGGGCAGACCCAAGAGACCCAGTACTTC. Its protein product is CASSTRGQTQETQYF.

The V and J genes are TRBV11-2 and TRBJ2-2; 7 nucleotides align to TRBD1. The ends lost 8 bases at V and 4 bases at J; junction bases unmatched: 10. Germline V gene data show CDR1 as SGHAT and CDR2 as FQNNGV. The CDR3 extends over 15 amino acids. CDR3 sequence (DNA): TGTGCCAGCCCCGCCGGGACAGCTTTCACCGGGGAGCTGTTTTTT. Its protein product is CASPAGTAFTGELFF.

The chain combines TRBV27 with TRBJ2-7; 8 bases map to TRBD1. With V trimmed by 3 bases and J by 7 bases, 5 bases remained unmatched. In germline, CDR1 is MNHEY, CDR2 SMNVEV (reference sequence). The CDR3 has 13 amino acids. This CDR3 reads CASSLDRVGEQYF. CDR3 nucleotides: TGTGCCAGCAGTTTGGACAGGGTGGGGGAGCAGTACTTC.

The V gene is TRBV19, the J gene TRBJ2-2; maybe TRBD1 (5 bases). Trimming pared 6 bases from V and 4 bases from J, leaving 18 bases between. Germline V CDR1 and CDR2: LNHDA, SQIVND (reference sequence). The length of the CDR3 is 16 residues. This CDR3 reads CASSEAQVQGTGELFF. DNA for the CDR3: TGTGCCAGTAGCGAGGCGCAGGTCCAGGGCACCGGGGAGCTGTTTTTT.

This clone has just a few counts. A read error may produce the germline difference seen at one junction end. The CDR3 loop is CASSALLQVKTEAFF. CDR3 sequence (DNA): TGTGCCAGCAGCGCCCTTCTTCAGGTGAAGACTGAAGCTTTCTTT. The chain links TRBV11-2 to TRBJ1-1; D remains unclear. Per germline, CDR1 SGHAT and CDR2 FQNNGV. The CDR3 loop spans 15 amino acids.

The chain couples TRBV27 to TRBJ1-5; 8 nucleotides line up with TRBD1. This CDR3 region has 15 residues. The V segment lost 1 base and the J segment 6 bases; nucleotides outside the gene matches: 5. Germline V gene sequence: CDR1 MNHEY, CDR2 SMNVEV (reference sequence). The DNA for the CDR3 is TGTGCCAGCAGTTTATTACCAGGGGGCGGTCAGCCCCAGCATTTT. It is translated as CASSLLPGGGQPQHF.

This chain uses TRBV11-2 with TRBJ1-1, with D unclear. The germline CDR1 and CDR2 sequences are SGHAT and FQNNGV. The CDR3 is 15 amino acids. Trimming cost V 5 bases and J 9 bases, with 22 bases left between them. The DNA of the CDR3 is TGTGCCAGCAGCACCGACCCCTGGGGAGGCAGGAAAGCTTTCTTT. As protein: CASSTDPWGGRKAFF.

The chain uses TRBV7-7 and TRBJ2-5; maybe TRBD2 (7 bases). The CDR3 contains 15 residues. Germline-derived CDR1 and CDR2 are SSHAT and FNYEAQ (reference sequence). V was clipped by 5 bases and J by 2 bases, with 15 bases between them. CDR3 region: CASSLGGGGQETQYF. The CDR3 DNA reads as TGTGCCAGCAGCCTAGGGGGAGGGGGACAAGAGACCCAGTACTTC.

J is TRBJ2-1 and V is TRBV7-6, with D possibly TRBD2 on 5 matching bases. The CDR3 has 13 amino acids. The germline gives CDR1 SGHVS, CDR2 FNYEAQ. Trimming removed 2 bases at V and 6 bases at J, with 8 bases between. CDR3 nucleotide sequence: TGTGCCAGCAGCTTATTTGGGAGCAATGAGCAGTTCTTC. Its translation is CASSLFGSNEQFF.

The rearrangement joins TRBV5-1 to TRBJ1-4; D possibly corresponds to TRBD1 (5 bases). Trimming stripped 4 bases from V and 0 bases from J, with 10 bases between. This CDR3 is built from 15 residues. CDR1 and CDR2 from the germline V gene are SGHRS and YFSETQ. CDR3 sequence (DNA): TGCGCCAGCAGCCCCGGACACTCAACTAATGAAAAACTGTTTTTT. Translating gives CASSPGHSTNEKLFF.

The chain has TRBV21-1 and TRBJ1-1; the table's D call of TRBD1 was not tested on the DNA. TRBV21-1 counts as a pseudogene. The CDR3 runs to 13 residues. CDR3 bases: TGTGCCAGCAGCAAATCGATGGACAGTGAAGCTTTCTTT. It yields the protein CASSKSMDSEAFF.

This clone was detected a few times. Within the sample, other DNA sequences also encode this same CDR3. The V call is TRBV6-5, the J call TRBJ1-2, with D perhaps TRBD1 (5 bases). CDR3 length equals 13 residues. V lost 8 bases to trimming and J lost 5 bases, with 15 bases between them. Germline V gene data show CDR1 as MNHEY and CDR2 as SVGAGI. The CDR3 coding sequence is TGTGCCAGCTCCCCCGGGGGAGCTTATGGCTACACCTTC. It specifies CASSPGGAYGYTF.

CDR3 in DNA: TGTGCCAGTAGTATAGGGCTAGGTGTCCAAGAGACCCAGTACTTC. Protein sequence: CASSIGLGVQETQYF. The V call is TRBV19, the J call TRBJ2-5, with D uncertain. The V end lost 1 base, the J end lost 1 base, and 10 bases lay between the germline ends. Germline V gene lookup returns CDR1 LNHDA and CDR2 SQIVND (reference sequence). The CDR3 runs to 15 residues.

The chain uses TRBV7-2 and TRBJ2-4; 7 bases are shared with TRBD2. CDR3 length equals 14 residues. V shed 1 base and J 6 bases; nucleotides not matched to a gene: 3. CDR1 is SGHTA, CDR2 FQGNSA, per germline. As DNA, the CDR3 is TGTGCCAGCAGCTTAGTTCCTAGCGGAAACATTCAGTACTTC. This sequence encodes CASSLVPSGNIQYF.

J is TRBJ1-5 and V is TRBV11-2; the D gene is possibly TRBD1 (5 bases). Looked up from germline, CDR1 is SGHAT and CDR2 is FQNNGV. The CDR3 is 13 amino acids. Trimming cost V 1 base and J 5 bases, with 6 bases left between them. In DNA form, the CDR3 reads TGTGCCAGCAGCTTAGTCAGGGATCAGCCCCAGCATTTT. Amino acid sequence: CASSLVRDQPQHF.

This chain joins TRBV5-1 and TRBJ2-5; 11 bases align to TRBD1. The CDR3 covers 16 residues. The V segment lost 0 bases and the J segment 1 base; nucleotides outside the gene matches: 2. In germline, CDR1 is SGHRS, CDR2 YFSETQ. The CDR3 reads CASSLGGTGGQETQYF. The DNA for the CDR3 is TGCGCCAGCAGCTTGGGCGGGACAGGGGGCCAAGAGACCCAGTACTTC.

The sample holds one count of this clone. J is TRBJ1-3 and V is TRBV4-3; D may be TRBD1 (5 bases). Trimming cost V 3 bases and J 0 bases, with 12 bases left between them. The CDR3 is 16 amino acids. Germline lookup yields CDR1 LGHNA and CDR2 YSLEER. This CDR3 is CASSQEAGFSGNTIYF. CDR3 DNA sequence: TGCGCCAGCAGCCAGGAAGCAGGGTTCTCTGGAAACACCATATATTTT.

The CDR3 sequence: CASSDTWGTYYNEQFF. CDR3 sequence (DNA): TGTGCCAGCAGTGACACTTGGGGGACATACTACAATGAGCAGTTCTTC. V gene TRBV6-4 combines with J gene TRBJ2-1, with D perhaps matching TRBD1 (6 bases). The CDR3 length is 16 residues. V lost 2 bases, J lost 3 bases, and 14 bases lay in between. Germline V lookup: CDR1 MRHNA, CDR2 SNTAGT.

Here the CDR3 DNA reads TGTGCCAGCTCACCAGGACTAGCGGGCTACGAGCAGTACTTC. It is translated as CASSPGLAGYEQYF. The J gene is TRBJ2-5, the V gene TRBV18; 11 bases line up with TRBD2. The J call may not be correct, given that the DNA end is closer to TRBJ2-7. Germline CDR1 KGHSH, CDR2 LQKENI. The CDR3 is 14 amino acids.

Note on this clone: The junction differs from germline at one of its ends, possibly a read error. This chain links TRBV7-9 with TRBJ2-1; TRBD2 might be the D (5 bases). This CDR3 region has 12 residues. Germline loops: CDR1 SEHNR, CDR2 FQNEAQ (reference sequence). CDR3 loop: CSSSLERGRQFF. CDR3 in DNA: TGTTCCAGCAGCTTAGAGAGAGGGAGGCAGTTCTTC.